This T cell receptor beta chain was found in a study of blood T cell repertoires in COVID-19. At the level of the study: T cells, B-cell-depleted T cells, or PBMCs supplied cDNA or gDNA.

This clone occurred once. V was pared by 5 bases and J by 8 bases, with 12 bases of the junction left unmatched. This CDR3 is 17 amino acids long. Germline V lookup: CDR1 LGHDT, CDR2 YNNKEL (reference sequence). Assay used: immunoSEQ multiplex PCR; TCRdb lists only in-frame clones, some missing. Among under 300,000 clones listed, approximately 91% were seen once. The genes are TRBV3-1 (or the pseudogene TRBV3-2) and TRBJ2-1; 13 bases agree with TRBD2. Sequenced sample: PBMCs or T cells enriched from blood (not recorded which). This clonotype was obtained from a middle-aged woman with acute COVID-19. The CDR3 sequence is CASSRGLAGSYIYEQFF. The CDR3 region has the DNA TGTGCCAGCAGCAGGGGACTAGCGGGGTCTTACATCTATGAGCAGTTCTTC.